This TCR beta chain is from a study of patients and donors after allogeneic stem cell transplantation (dated by TCRdb to about 2020). About this clonotype: Its recognized antigen is unknown. No much larger clonotype is one base removed from it; base qualities were not supplied.

Receptor libraries were prepared by RT-PCR. Sequencing took place on a NextSeq 550. TCRdb reprocessing: public reads trimmed at Q25 with fastp, clones called with MiXCR, in-frame beta chains kept. Every entry covers one CDR3 protein and lists the most common genes and DNA from its rows. This sample has some 160,000 distinct CDR3 sequences in its table, and roughly 22% of those were observed once. The ten largest clones represent roughly a quarter of the sample. Including cysteine and phenylalanine, the CDR3 has 13 amino acids. Only CDR3 DNA is held: 39 bases, read in frame from base 1. A distance of 8 bases separates the germline ends of V and J, which lose 5 bases and 1 base respectively.

Sequencing was carried out using blood, either unsorted or a sorted T cell fraction (not recorded which). This receptor was identified in a human donor who was either an allogeneic HSCT recipient or a stem cell or donor lymphocyte infusion donor (not recorded which). It is not recorded whose cells these are; they may come from a transplant donor. The chain couples TRBV12-3 or TRBV12-4 to TRBJ2-5; the D gene lacks a confident call. The sequenced DNA is TGTGCCAGCAGTAACATGCTCCAAGAGACCCAGTACTTC. This codes for CASSNMLQETQYF.